The source of this T cell receptor beta chain is a study of graft-versus-host responses after intestinal transplantation. Study as a whole: The transplants performed in recipients were multivisceral, liver-intestinal, or isolated intestinal. Once they had received anti-thymocyte globulin induction, all recipients took tacrolimus and steroids for three to four years.

Concerning this clone: The antigen is undetermined.

CDR3 length: 15 residues. Profiled with immunoSEQ multiplex PCR; TCRdb holds only in-frame clones, not every one. There are 140,000 or so clones in the sample; about nine tenths occur only once, and about 0.18% lies in the top ten. The rearrangement joins TRBV21-1 to TRBJ2-1; the listed D gene, TRBD1, was not tested against the DNA. TRBV21-1 is a listed pseudogene. This TCR came from a human donor who received an intestinal transplant. Source: unstimulated CD4+ T cells sorted from spleen or lymph node cells, taken before intestinal transplant. In nucleotides, the CDR3 is TGTGCCAGCAGCTCGCCAGGGGGAACGCGCAATGAGCAGTTCTTC. It is translated as CASSSPGGTRNEQFF.